This T cell receptor (beta chain) comes out of a study of T-cell reconstitution after alpha-beta-depleted transplantation in children. Study-wide results and caveats: Where alpha-beta T cells came from about two months after transplant was reportedly several hundred expanded graft clones. Surviving recipient T cells and thymic progenitors underlay high day-60 TCRbeta diversity in some patients. Newly made T cells mostly supplied T-cell counts and diversity one year after transplant.

TCRbeta library preparation incorporated unique molecular identifiers. TCRdb re-called the PCR reads with MiXCR, one entry per CDR3 protein. Among fewer than 350,000 distinct CDR3 sequences, over 7% were seen once, and the ten largest hold approximately 8.2%. Germline V gene lookup returns CDR1 MNHEY and CDR2 SMNVEV (reference sequence). Trimming at V came to 5 bases and at J to 0 bases, leaving 9 bases not matched to a gene. The CDR3 runs to 16 residues. Concerning this clonotype itself: The antigen is undetermined.

This specimen consisted of peripheral blood, obtained 360 days after TCRalphabeta/CD19-depleted stem cell transplant. The J gene is TRBJ1-2, the V gene TRBV27; 7 bases line up with TRBD1. The sequence came from a female patient aged 2-9 years who had a stem cell transplant for Fanconi anemia, so the T cells may come from the graft donor. CDR3 coding DNA: TGTGCCAGCAGTCTAAAAACGGACAGGACTAACTATGGCTACACCTTC. Translating gives CASSLKTDRTNYGYTF.